These 3 T cell receptor beta chains were sequenced from one sample in a study of blood T cell repertoires in COVID-19. The assay was immunoSEQ multiplex PCR, and TCRdb's table has in-frame clones only and misses some. The sample shows about 250,000 clones, more than 70% of them seen only once. The sequencing sample was made of peripheral blood. The receptors originated from a woman between 40 and 50 years old who had recovered from COVID-19.

This sequence joins TRBV7-8 and TRBJ2-4, with D perhaps TRBD1 (6 bases). Trimming took 2 bases from V and 12 from J, leaving 11 bases between them. This CDR3 spans 12 amino acids. Germline-derived CDR1 and CDR2 are SGHVS and FQNEAQ. As DNA, the CDR3 is TGTGCCAGCAGCTTATCACAGGGATCTCAGTACTTC. This translates into CASSLSQGSQYF.

The chain couples TRBV24-1 to TRBJ2-5, with D tentatively TRBD2 (6 bases). The CDR3 sequence is 16 residues long. The V and J ends lost 4 bases and 5 bases respectively, with 19 bases between them. Germline V gives CDR1 KGHDR, CDR2 SFDVKD. Written as DNA, the CDR3 is TGTGCCACCAGTGAGGGGGACTTATCGCCCCGGGAGACCCAGTACTTC. It translates to CATSEGDLSPRETQYF.

The CDR3: CASSYSGTGASWLQYF. CDR3 DNA sequence: TGTGCCAGCAGTTACTCCGGGACAGGGGCCTCCTGGTTGCAGTACTTC. The chain combines TRBV6-5 with TRBJ2-7; 10 bases are shared with TRBD1. CDR3 size: 16 residues. V gave up 0 bases and J gave up 9 bases; unmatched junction bases: 11. Germline V gene lookup returns CDR1 MNHEY and CDR2 SVGAGI.